This is a list of T cell receptor beta chains from one sample in a study of shared clonotypes between healthy human individuals. Generated by immunoSEQ multiplex PCR, the TCRdb table keeps only in-frame clones and is missing some. The data hold 1 million to 1.2 million clones, with 60% to 80% observed a single time. Sequences were obtained from memory CD4+ T cells from PBMCs. Receptors originate from a young man in good health. Some clones in this sample may be carry-over from other donors' samples. Both conserved end residues are part of each CDR3. D genes are given only for firm matches. Expanded clones are given a class, and other clones once, few, many or no size at all.

TRBJ2-7 | . | TRBD2 | TRBV6-1 | TGTGCCAGCAGAGCCTTAGCGGGGAGCTACGAGCAGTACTTC | CASRALAGSYEQYF
TRBJ2-7 | . | . | TRBV14 | TGTGCCAGCAGCTCTCCCTTTTTGGGGTACGAGCAGTACTTC | CASSSPFLGYEQYF
TRBJ1-3 | . | . | TRBV18 | TGTGCCAGCTCACTATCCCGGGAGGGACGGCCAAGCTCTGGAAACACCATATATTTT | CASSLSREGRPSSGNTIYF
TRBJ2-5 | . | . | TRBV25-1 | TGTGCCAGCAGTGAAAAGGGGAAAAAAACACAAGAGACCCAGTACTTC | CASSEKGKKTQETQYF
TRBJ2-5 | . | TRBD2 | TRBV15 | TGTGCCACCAGCAGAGCTCCTAGCGGGAGGGGTGAGACCCAGTACTTC | CATSRAPSGRGETQYF
TRBJ2-5 | . | TRBD1 | TRBV5-1 | TGCGCCAGCAGCTCGCCGACAGGGGGGCTACAAGAGACCCAGTACTTC | CASSSPTGGLQETQYF
TRBJ2-1 | . | TRBD2 | TRBV6-4 | TGTGCCAGCAGTCCTCTAGCGGCCGGGTCCGACAATGAGCAGTTCTTC | CASSPLAAGSDNEQFF
TRBJ2-2 | few | TRBD2 | TRBV7-3 | TGTGCCAGCAGCCCAATAGTATGGCGGGAGGGCCCGAACACCGGGGAGCTGTTTTTT | CASSPIVWREGPNTGELFF
TRBJ1-4 | . | . | TRBV6-5 | TGTGCCAGCAGTTATGACGGCAGGTCTAATGAAAAACTGTTTTTT | CASSYDGRSNEKLFF
TRBJ2-7 | . | TRBD1 | TRBV5-1 | TGCGCCAGCAGCGCGGGACAGGGGGTCGAGCAGTACTTC | CASSAGQGVEQYF
TRBJ2-2 | . | . | TRBV29-1 | TGCAGCGTTGAACACGGGGAGCTGTTTTTT | CSVEHGELFF